These T cell receptor beta chains were read from a single sample in a study of blood T cell repertoires in COVID-19. The table came from immunoSEQ multiplex PCR; TCRdb's copy has only in-frame clones and leaves some out. This table has fewer than 350,000 clones, around 86% appearing once. The sequenced sample was peripheral blood. The source of these receptors is a woman aged 60 to 75 with active or convalescent COVID-19. The CDR3 runs from the conserved cysteine through the conserved F or W. The order of the fields is CDR3 protein, CDR3 DNA, J gene, clone size, D gene, V gene. D genes are given only for firm matches. A clone size is listed for some rows: how often the clone was seen (once, few, many), or a class if it is expanded.

CDR3 protein: CASTAGESSQPQHF
CDR3 DNA: TGTGCCAGCACCGCAGGGGAATCGAGTCAGCCCCAGCATTTT
J gene: TRBJ1-5
clone size: -
D gene: -
V gene: TRBV2

CDR3 protein: CASSYEGAPSYEQYF
CDR3 DNA: TGTGCCAGCAGTTATGAGGGGGCCCCCTCCTACGAGCAGTACTTC
J gene: TRBJ2-7
clone size: -
D gene: TRBD1
V gene: TRBV6-5

CDR3 protein: CASSEGTGGTGELFF
CDR3 DNA: TGTGCCAGCAGTGAAGGCACGGGGGGGACCGGGGAGCTGTTTTTT
J gene: TRBJ2-2
clone size: -
D gene: TRBD2
V gene: TRBV2

CDR3 protein: CASSLQGYSNQPQHF
CDR3 DNA: TGTGCCAGCAGCTTACAGGGTTATAGCAATCAGCCCCAGCATTTT
J gene: TRBJ1-5
clone size: -
D gene: -
V gene: TRBV7-2

CDR3 protein: CASRTPSHTYEQYF
CDR3 DNA: TGTGCCAGCAGGACTCCCTCTCACACCTACGAGCAGTACTTC
J gene: TRBJ2-7
clone size: -
D gene: -
V gene: TRBV3-1/TRBV3-2

CDR3 protein: CATRRGLAGGETQYF
CDR3 DNA: TGTGCCACCAGACGGGGACTAGCGGGGGGAGAGACCCAGTACTTC
J gene: TRBJ2-5
clone size: -
D gene: TRBD2
V gene: TRBV15

CDR3 protein: CASSLESLTEAFF
CDR3 DNA: TGCGCCAGCAGCTTGGAGAGTTTAACTGAAGCTTTCTTT
J gene: TRBJ1-1
clone size: many
D gene: -
V gene: TRBV5-1

CDR3 protein: CASGDRVNYGYTF
CDR3 DNA: TGTGCCAGCGGGGACAGGGTAAACTATGGCTACACCTTC
J gene: TRBJ1-2
clone size: -
D gene: TRBD1
V gene: TRBV11-2

CDR3 protein: CASSPRGHQNTEAFF
CDR3 DNA: TGCGCCAGCAGCCCGAGGGGACACCAGAACACTGAAGCTTTCTTT
J gene: TRBJ1-1
clone size: -
D gene: -
V gene: TRBV5-1

CDR3 protein: CASSTGLSGYTF
CDR3 DNA: TGTGCCAGTAGTACAGGGCTCTCTGGCTACACCTTC
J gene: TRBJ1-2
clone size: -
D gene: -
V gene: TRBV19

CDR3 protein: CASSQPTGSTNEKLFF
CDR3 DNA: TGTGCCAGCAGCCAACCGACAGGGTCAACTAATGAAAAACTGTTTTTT
J gene: TRBJ1-4
clone size: few
D gene: TRBD1
V gene: TRBV14

CDR3 protein: CASSTRRQGANYGYTF
CDR3 DNA: TGTGCCAGTAGTACACGGAGACAGGGAGCTAACTATGGCTACACCTTC
J gene: TRBJ1-2
clone size: -
D gene: TRBD1
V gene: TRBV19

CDR3 protein: CASSYTGGAKNIQYF
CDR3 DNA: TGTGCCAGCAGCTATACAGGGGGGGCCAAAAACATTCAGTACTTC
J gene: TRBJ2-4
clone size: -
D gene: TRBD1
V gene: TRBV5-4

CDR3 protein: CASSPLAGGTTDTQYF
CDR3 DNA: TGTGCCAGCTCACCCCTAGCGGGGGGGACCACAGATACGCAGTATTTT
J gene: TRBJ2-3
clone size: -
D gene: TRBD2
V gene: TRBV18

CDR3 protein: CATSVEDSPPYNEQFF
CDR3 DNA: TGTGCCACCAGTGTAGAGGACAGCCCCCCCTACAATGAGCAGTTCTTC
J gene: TRBJ2-1
clone size: -
D gene: -
V gene: TRBV24-1

CDR3 protein: CASSQDRRTGERNEQFF
CDR3 DNA: TGTGCCAGCAGCCAAGATCGAAGAACAGGGGAAAGGAATGAGCAGTTCTTC
J gene: TRBJ2-1
clone size: -
D gene: TRBD1
V gene: TRBV4-2

CDR3 protein: CSVDRGGEQFF
CDR3 DNA: TGCAGCGTTGACCGAGGGGGTGAGCAGTTCTTC
J gene: TRBJ2-1
clone size: -
D gene: -
V gene: TRBV29-1

CDR3 protein: CASSPKYQGRAFF
CDR3 DNA: TGTGCCAGCAGTCCAAAATATCAGGGTCGGGCTTTCTTT
J gene: TRBJ1-1
clone size: -
D gene: -
V gene: TRBV27

CDR3 protein: CASSQGQGGETQYF
CDR3 DNA: TGCGCCAGCAGCCAAGGACAGGGGGGAGAGACCCAGTACTTC
J gene: TRBJ2-5
clone size: -
D gene: TRBD1
V gene: TRBV4-3

CDR3 protein: CASSSLRGAGGWIEQYF
CDR3 DNA: TGTGCCAGCAGCTCCCTCCGAGGAGCGGGGGGCTGGATCGAGCAGTACTTC
J gene: TRBJ2-7
clone size: -
D gene: TRBD2
V gene: TRBV11-2

CDR3 protein: CASSLGHWGLFF
CDR3 DNA: TGTGCCAGCAGTCTGGGACATTGGGGGCTGTTTTTT
J gene: TRBJ2-2
clone size: -
D gene: -
V gene: TRBV12-3/TRBV12-4

CDR3 protein: CASSRTVSNTEAFF
CDR3 DNA: TGTGCCAGCAGCCGGACAGTCTCGAACACTGAAGCTTTCTTT
J gene: TRBJ1-1
clone size: -
D gene: -
V gene: TRBV2